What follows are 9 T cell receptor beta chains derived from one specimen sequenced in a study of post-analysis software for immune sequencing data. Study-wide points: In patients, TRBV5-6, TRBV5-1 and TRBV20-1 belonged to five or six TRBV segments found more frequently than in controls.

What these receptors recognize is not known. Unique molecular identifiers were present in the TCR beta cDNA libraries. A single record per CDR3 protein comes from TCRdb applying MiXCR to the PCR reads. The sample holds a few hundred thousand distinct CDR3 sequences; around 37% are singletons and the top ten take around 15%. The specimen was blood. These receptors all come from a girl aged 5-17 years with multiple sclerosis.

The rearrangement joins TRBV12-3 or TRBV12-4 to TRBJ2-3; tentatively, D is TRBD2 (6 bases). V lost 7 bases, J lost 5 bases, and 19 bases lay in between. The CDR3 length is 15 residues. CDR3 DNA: TGTGCCAGCACTCCCGGGACTGAGGAGGTAGATACGCAGTATTTT. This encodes CASTPGTEEVDTQYF.

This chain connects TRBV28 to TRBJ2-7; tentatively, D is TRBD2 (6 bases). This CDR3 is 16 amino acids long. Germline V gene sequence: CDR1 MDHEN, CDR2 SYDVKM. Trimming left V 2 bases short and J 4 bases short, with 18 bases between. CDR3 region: CASSLPGGAELYEQYF. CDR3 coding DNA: TGTGCCAGCAGTTTACCGGGCGGGGCAGAACTTTACGAGCAGTACTTC.

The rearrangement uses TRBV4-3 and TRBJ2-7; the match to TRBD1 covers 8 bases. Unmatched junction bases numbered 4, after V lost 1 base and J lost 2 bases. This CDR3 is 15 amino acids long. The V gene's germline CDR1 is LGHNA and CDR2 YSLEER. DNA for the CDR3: TGCGCCAGCAGCCAAGGGACAGGGAACGCCTACGAGCAGTACTTC. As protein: CASSQGTGNAYEQYF.

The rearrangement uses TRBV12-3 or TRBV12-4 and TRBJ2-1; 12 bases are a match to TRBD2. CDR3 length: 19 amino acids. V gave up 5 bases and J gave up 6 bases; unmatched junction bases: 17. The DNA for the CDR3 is TGTGCCAGCAGTCATCCTAGCGGGGGGGCCATTTTTAGGACCAATGAGCAGTTCTTC. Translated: CASSHPSGGAIFRTNEQFF.

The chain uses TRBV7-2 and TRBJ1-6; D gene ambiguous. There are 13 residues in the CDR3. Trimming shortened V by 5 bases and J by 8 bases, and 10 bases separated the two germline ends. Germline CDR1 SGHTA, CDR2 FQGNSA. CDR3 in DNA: TGTGCCAGCAGCCAACAATTGGATTCACCCCTCCACTTT. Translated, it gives CASSQQLDSPLHF.

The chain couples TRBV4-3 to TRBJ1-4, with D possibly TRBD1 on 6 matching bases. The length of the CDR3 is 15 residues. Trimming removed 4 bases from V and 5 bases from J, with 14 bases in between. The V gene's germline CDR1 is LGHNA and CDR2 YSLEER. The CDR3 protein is CASSRGDIRNEKLFF. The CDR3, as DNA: TGCGCCAGCAGCCGAGGGGACATCCGGAATGAAAAACTGTTTTTT.

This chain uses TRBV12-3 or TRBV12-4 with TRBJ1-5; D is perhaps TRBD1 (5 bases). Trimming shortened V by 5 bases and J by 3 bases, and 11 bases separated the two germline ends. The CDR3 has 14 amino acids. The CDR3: CASSIAGNNQPQHF. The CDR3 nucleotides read TGTGCCAGCAGTATCGCAGGGAACAATCAGCCCCAGCATTTT.

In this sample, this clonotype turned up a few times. The CDR3 DNA reads TGTGCCACCAGCAGAGATATAGGGGAAGAGACCCAGTACTTC. Its protein is CATSRDIGEETQYF. This chain joins TRBV15 and TRBJ2-5; D is possibly TRBD1 (5 bases). Trimming took off 0 bases at V and 3 bases at J, with 8 bases between the two ends. Looked up from germline, CDR1 is LNHNV and CDR2 is YYDKDF (reference sequence). CDR3 size: 14 residues. Looking up the rest from reference TRBV15 and TRBJ2-5 gives the full variable domain: DAMVIQNPRYQVTQFGKPVTLSCSQTLNHNVMYWYQQKSSQAPKLLFHYYDKDFNNEADTPDNFQSRRPNTSFCFLDIRSPGLGDTAMYLCATSRDIGEETQYFGPGTRLLVL.

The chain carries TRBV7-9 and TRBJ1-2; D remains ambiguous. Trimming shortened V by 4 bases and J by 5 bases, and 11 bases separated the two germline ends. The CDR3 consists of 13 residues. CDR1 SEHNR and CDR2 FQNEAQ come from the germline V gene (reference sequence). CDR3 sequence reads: CASSSAGLYGYTF. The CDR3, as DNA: TGTGCCAGCAGCTCGGCCGGGTTGTATGGCTACACCTTC.